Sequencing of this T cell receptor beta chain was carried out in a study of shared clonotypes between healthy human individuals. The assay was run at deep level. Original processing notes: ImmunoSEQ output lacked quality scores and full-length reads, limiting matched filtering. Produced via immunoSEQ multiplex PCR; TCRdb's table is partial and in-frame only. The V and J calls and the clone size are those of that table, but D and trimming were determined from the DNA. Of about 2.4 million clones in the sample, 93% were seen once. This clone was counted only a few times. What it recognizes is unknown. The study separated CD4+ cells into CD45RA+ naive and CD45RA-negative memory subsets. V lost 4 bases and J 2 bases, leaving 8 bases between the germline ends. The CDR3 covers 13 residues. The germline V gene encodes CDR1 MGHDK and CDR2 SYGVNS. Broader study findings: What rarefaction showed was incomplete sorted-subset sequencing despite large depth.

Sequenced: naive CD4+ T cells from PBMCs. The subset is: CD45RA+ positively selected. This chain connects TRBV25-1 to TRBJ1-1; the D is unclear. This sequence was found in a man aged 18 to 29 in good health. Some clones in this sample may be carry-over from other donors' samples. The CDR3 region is CASSGYGNTEAFF. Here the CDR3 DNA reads TGTGCCAGCAGTGGTTATGGTAACACTGAAGCTTTCTTT.